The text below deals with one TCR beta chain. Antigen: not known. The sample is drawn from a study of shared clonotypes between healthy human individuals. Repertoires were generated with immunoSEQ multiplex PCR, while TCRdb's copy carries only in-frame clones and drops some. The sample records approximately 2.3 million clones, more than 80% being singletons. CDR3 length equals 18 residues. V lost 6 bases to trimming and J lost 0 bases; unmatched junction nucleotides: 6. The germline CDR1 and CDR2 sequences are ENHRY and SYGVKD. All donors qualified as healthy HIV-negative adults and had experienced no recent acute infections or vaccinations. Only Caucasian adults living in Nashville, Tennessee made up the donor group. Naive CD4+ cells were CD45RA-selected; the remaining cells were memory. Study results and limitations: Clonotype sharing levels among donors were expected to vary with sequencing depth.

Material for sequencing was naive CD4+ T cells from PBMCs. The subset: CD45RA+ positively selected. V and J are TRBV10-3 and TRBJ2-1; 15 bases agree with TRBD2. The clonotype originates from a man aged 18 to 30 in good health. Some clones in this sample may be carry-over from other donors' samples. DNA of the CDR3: TGTGCCATCAGCGGAGGACTAGCGGGAGGGATCTCCTACAATGAGCAGTTCTTC. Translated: CAISGGLAGGISYNEQFF.